This section outlines one T cell receptor beta chain sequence together with its context. Authors' processing steps: Nucleated cell number was recorded as an estimate derived from reference gene primer amplification. Method: immunoSEQ multiplex PCR; TCRdb's copy keeps in-frame clones and lacks some. That table furnishes V, J and clone size, whereas the DNA furnished D and trimming. The sample lists around 64,000 clones, more than 75% occurring once. The sample is drawn from a study of blood T cell repertoires in COVID-19. Study at large: Some COVID-19 samples were acute and others convalescent; all came from the United States, Italy and Spain. Nucleic acid was either cDNA or gDNA, and it came from T cells, B-cell-depleted T cells, or PBMCs.

This CDR3 comprises 17 residues. Germline V gene data show CDR1 as ENHRY and CDR2 as SYGVKD. Unmatched junction bases numbered 15, after V lost 6 bases and J lost 5 bases. Sequenced input: peripheral blood. This chain uses TRBV10-3 with TRBJ2-3, with TRBD2 matching over 9 bases. The clonotype comes from a man aged 50-59 years with active COVID-19. In DNA form, the CDR3 reads TGTGCCATCAGACTGGGCGAAGGTAGCGGGAGTGTAGATACGCAGTATTTT. Amino acid sequence: CAIRLGEGSGSVDTQYF.